This passage covers 29 T cell receptor beta chains from one sample sequenced in a study of OX40 agonist ivuxolimab in advanced cancers. The assay was immunoSEQ multiplex PCR, and TCRdb's table has in-frame clones only and misses some. Of tens of thousands of clones listed, approximately 84% are singletons. Material: CD4+ or CD8+ T cells sorted from blood, obtained in a trial of the OX40 agonist ivuxolimab. The receptor set was obtained from an adult with an advanced solid tumor such as melanoma, head and neck, liver or kidney cancer.

The chain is built from TRBV4-1 and TRBJ2-1; D is possibly TRBD2 (6 bases). V dropped 1 base and J dropped 2 bases, with 15 bases sitting between them. Per germline, CDR1 MGHRA and CDR2 YSYEKL. This CDR3 region has 17 residues. In DNA form, the CDR3 reads TGCGCCAGCAGCCAAGTCCCCACTAGCCGAACCTACAATGAGCAGTTCTTC. Translated, it gives CASSQVPTSRTYNEQFF.

The chain links TRBV7-9 to TRBJ1-1; 7 positions agree with TRBD1. Germline V gives CDR1 SEHNR, CDR2 FQNEAQ (reference sequence). V dropped 1 base and J dropped 1; count of bases not matched to a gene: 3. The length of the CDR3 is 15 residues. CDR3 sequence: CASSLVTGPNTEAFF. CDR3 nucleotides: TGTGCCAGCAGCTTAGTGACAGGGCCGAACACTGAAGCTTTCTTT.

The J gene is TRBJ2-2, the V gene TRBV7-9; no clear D. The length of the CDR3 is 11 residues. Germline assignment: CDR1 SEHNR and CDR2 FQNEAQ (reference sequence). Trimming took off 6 bases at V and 8 bases at J, with 7 bases between the two ends. CDR3 in amino acids: CASRLGGELFF. CDR3 bases: TGTGCCAGCAGATTGGGTGGGGAGCTGTTTTTT.

The J gene is TRBJ2-7, the V gene TRBV4-1; the D gene is possibly TRBD1 (6 bases). V was clipped by 6 bases and J by 2 bases, with 17 bases between them. The CDR3 covers 15 residues. Per germline, CDR1 MGHRA and CDR2 YSYEKL. CDR3 amino acids: CASSDQGRGAYEQYF. CDR3 sequence (DNA): TGCGCCAGCAGTGATCAGGGCAGGGGAGCCTACGAGCAGTACTTC.

The chain employs TRBV28 and TRBJ1-1; D is undetermined. Trimming shortened V by 3 bases and J by 0 bases, and 11 bases separated the two germline ends. The CDR3 extends over 15 amino acids. Germline-derived CDR1 and CDR2 are MDHEN and SYDVKM. Here the CDR3 reads CASSLITGLNTEAFF. CDR3 coding DNA: TGTGCCAGCAGTTTGATAACTGGGCTGAACACTGAAGCTTTCTTT. Filled out from reference TRBV28 and TRBJ1-1, the complete variable domain reads DVKVTQSSRYLVKRTGEKVFLECVQDMDHENMFWYRQDPGLGLRLIYFSYDVKMKEKGDIPEGYSVSREKKERFSLILESASTNQTSMYLCASSLITGLNTEAFFGQGTRLTVV.

The rearrangement links TRBV9 to TRBJ1-5; no firm D call. CDR3 length: 14 residues. The ends were cut back, 3 bases at V and 6 bases at J, with 13 bases in the middle. The germline V gene encodes CDR1 SGDLS and CDR2 YYNGEE. The CDR3 here is CASSAEGPGQPQHF. Here the CDR3 DNA reads TGTGCCAGCAGCGCGGAGGGCCCGGGTCAGCCCCAGCATTTT.

The V and J genes are TRBV4-1 and TRBJ2-1; D gene uncertain. This CDR3 is built from 16 residues. The germline V gene has CDR1 MGHRA and CDR2 YSYEKL. V was shortened by 2 bases and J by 5 bases, with 16 bases between the two germline ends. For the CDR3, the DNA is TGCGCCAGCAGCCAAAGCCCCCAAAGCTCTGACAATGAGCAGTTCTTC. It is translated as CASSQSPQSSDNEQFF.

The V call is TRBV10-3, the J call TRBJ2-5; 7 positions match TRBD1. The CDR3 length is 15 residues. Germline V gene data show CDR1 as ENHRY and CDR2 as SYGVKD. Trimming at V came to 3 bases and at J to 5 bases, leaving 9 bases not matched to a gene. The CDR3 DNA reads as TGTGCCATCAGTGAAATGACAGGGCGGTGGGAGACCCAGTACTTC. This encodes CAISEMTGRWETQYF.

The V call is TRBV13, the J call TRBJ1-3; D is perhaps TRBD1 (6 bases). The CDR3 has 14 residues. Germline assignment: CDR1 PRHDT and CDR2 FYEKMQ (reference sequence). V dropped 5 bases and J dropped 4 bases, with 12 bases sitting between them. CDR3: CASSLRDRGNTIYF. For the CDR3, the DNA is TGTGCCAGCAGCCTACGTGACAGGGGAAACACCATATATTTT. The full variable domain, in which reference TRBV13 and TRBJ1-3 provide the parts outside the CDR3, is AAGVIQSPRHLIKEKRETATLKCYPIPRHDTVYWYQQGPGQDPQFLISFYEKMQSDKGSIPDRFSAQQFSDYHSELNMSSLELGDSALYFCASSLRDRGNTIYFGEGSWLTVV.

The gene calls are TRBV28 and TRBJ2-5, with 7 positions matching TRBD2. J was trimmed by 1 base and V by 7 bases; bases with no gene match: 6. The CDR3 runs 14 residues. Germline CDR1 MDHEN, CDR2 SYDVKM. Here the CDR3 reads CASTIREGQETQYF. In nucleotides, the CDR3 is TGTGCCAGCACCATAAGGGAGGGCCAAGAGACCCAGTACTTC.

This sequence joins TRBV28 and TRBJ2-7, with a weak D call TRBD2 (6 bases). The CDR3 is made up of 14 amino acids. Germline V lookup: CDR1 MDHEN, CDR2 SYDVKM. The V and J ends lost 5 bases and 2 bases respectively, with 13 bases between them. The CDR3 DNA sequence: TGTGCCAGCAGTGTCTTAGCGGAAACCTACGAGCAGTACTTC. Translating it yields CASSVLAETYEQYF. Filled out from reference TRBV28 and TRBJ2-7, the complete variable domain reads DVKVTQSSRYLVKRTGEKVFLECVQDMDHENMFWYRQDPGLGLRLIYFSYDVKMKEKGDIPEGYSVSREKKERFSLILESASTNQTSMYLCASSVLAETYEQYFGPGTRLTVT.

This sequence joins TRBV7-9 and TRBJ1-4, with D possibly matching TRBD1 (5 bases). V was trimmed by 2 bases and J by 3 bases, leaving 13 bases between them. Germline V lookup: CDR1 SEHNR, CDR2 FQNEAQ (reference sequence). This CDR3 spans 16 amino acids. CDR3 residues: CASSLTIPGPNEKLFF. The CDR3 DNA reads as TGTGCCAGCAGCTTAACGATTCCGGGACCTAATGAAAAACTGTTTTTT.

The chain combines TRBV5-4 with TRBJ2-5; D gene uncertain. The DNA matches TRBJ2-7 better at its end, which makes the J call doubtful. CDR1 is SGHNT, CDR2 YYREEE, per germline (reference sequence). The CDR3 consists of 13 residues. Written as DNA, the CDR3 is TGTGCCAGCAGCCCCCGATCGAGCTACGAGCAGTACTTC. It encodes CASSPRSSYEQYF.

The genes are TRBV5-1 and TRBJ1-1; D unresolved. The germline V and J ends were trimmed by 0 bases and 4 bases, with 4 bases remaining between them. Germline CDR1 SGHRS, CDR2 YFSETQ. This CDR3 comprises 12 residues. The CDR3 sequence is CASSLETTEAFF. The CDR3 coding sequence is TGCGCCAGCAGCTTGGAGACCACTGAAGCTTTCTTT.

The chain couples TRBV28 to TRBJ2-7; 7 bases are shared with TRBD1. CDR1 is MDHEN and CDR2 is SYDVKM in the germline V gene. This CDR3 is built from 12 residues. V lost 3 bases and J lost 8; bases outside the gene matches: 4. The chain's CDR3 is CASSFDRAKQYF. In DNA, the CDR3 is TGTGCCAGCAGTTTCGACAGGGCTAAGCAGTACTTC.

This chain joins TRBV28 and TRBJ2-1; TRBD2 aligns across 8 bases. This CDR3 spans 14 amino acids. From germline, CDR1 is MDHEN and CDR2 SYDVKM. V shed 8 bases, J shed 6 bases, and the junction held 9 bases outside the gene matches. The CDR3: CASLLAGFFNEQFF. CDR3 coding DNA: TGTGCCAGCCTCTTAGCGGGATTTTTCAATGAGCAGTTCTTC. Combining the CDR3 with reference TRBV28 and TRBJ2-1 gives the whole variable domain DVKVTQSSRYLVKRTGEKVFLECVQDMDHENMFWYRQDPGLGLRLIYFSYDVKMKEKGDIPEGYSVSREKKERFSLILESASTNQTSMYLCASLLAGFFNEQFFGPGTRLTVL.

For this clone: The junction does not match germline at one end; this may be a read error. This rearrangement joins TRBV12-5 to TRBJ2-1, with D possibly being TRBD2 (7 bases). The germline gives CDR1 LGHNT, CDR2 FRNRAP. CDR3 size: 15 residues. DNA of the CDR3: TGTGCTAGTGGCTTGGGGGGGGCGTCCTACAATGAGCAGTTCTTC. This translates into CASGLGGASYNEQFF. The full variable domain, completed using reference TRBV12-5 and TRBJ2-1, is DARVTQTPRHKVTEMGQEVTMRCQPILGHNTVFWYRQTMMQGLELLAYFRNRAPLDDSGMPKDRFSAEMPDATLATLKIQPSEPRDSAVYFCASGLGGASYNEQFFGPGTRLTVL.

For the CDR3, the DNA is TGTGCCAGCAGCTTTCCCGTAGGTGGTTCACTAGCGGGAGTTCCCAATGAGCAGTTCTTC. Its protein product is CASSFPVGGSLAGVPNEQFF. The chain carries TRBV7-6 and TRBJ2-1; 11 positions agree with TRBD2. Germline trimming cut 3 bases from V and 6 bases from J; bases unmatched to any gene: 19. The CDR3 has 20 residues. The V gene's germline CDR1 is SGHVS and CDR2 FNYEAQ.

The rearrangement joins TRBV7-9 to TRBJ2-7; D remains unclear. The CDR3 consists of 16 residues. V shed 5 bases and J shed 3 bases, with 20 bases lying between them. Germline V lookup: CDR1 SEHNR, CDR2 FQNEAQ (reference sequence). This chain's CDR3 is CASSTDLQVTFYEQYF. The CDR3, as DNA: TGTGCCAGCAGCACAGATCTGCAGGTGACCTTCTACGAGCAGTACTTC.

The chain couples TRBV28 to TRBJ2-7; no reliable D call. CDR1 is MDHEN and CDR2 is SYDVKM in the germline V gene. Trimming took 2 bases from V and 0 from J, leaving 5 bases between them. The length of the CDR3 is 13 residues. The DNA of the CDR3 is TGTGCCAGCAGTTTAGGCGCCTCCTACGAGCAGTACTTC. Protein: CASSLGASYEQYF.

The chain carries TRBV9 and TRBJ2-1; D might be TRBD1 (9 bases). V lost 6 bases to trimming and J lost 0 bases, with 28 bases between them. Germline-derived CDR1 and CDR2 are SGDLS and YYNGEE. This CDR3 has 20 amino acids. CDR3 sequence: CASNGRGDRDRFSSYNEQFF. DNA of the CDR3: TGTGCCAGCAACGGGAGGGGGGACAGGGACCGATTTAGCTCCTACAATGAGCAGTTCTTC.

The chain is built from TRBV15 and TRBJ2-1, with TRBD2 matching over 8 bases. This CDR3 spans 14 amino acids. The V segment lost 11 bases and the J segment 6 bases; nucleotides outside the gene matches: 12. Germline V CDR1 and CDR2: LNHNV, YYDKDF (reference sequence). The CDR3 sequence: CAAGGAGEINEQFF. CDR3 DNA sequence: TGTGCCGCGGGGGGAGCGGGGGAGATCAATGAGCAGTTCTTC.

The chain is built from TRBV27 and TRBJ2-3; maybe TRBD1 (5 bases). Between the trimmed V and J ends, which lost 5 bases and 3 bases, there was a span of 21 bases. Germline lookup yields CDR1 MNHEY and CDR2 SMNVEV (reference sequence). The CDR3 spans 17 residues. In DNA form, the CDR3 reads TGTGCCAGCAGTCCCCTCGGGTCCCAGGGTCTTACAGATACGCAGTATTTT. Translation: CASSPLGSQGLTDTQYF.

The rearrangement links TRBV29-1 to TRBJ2-7; possibly TRBD1 for D (5 bases). The length of the CDR3 is 15 residues. The V gene's germline CDR1 is SQVTM and CDR2 ANQGSEA. Trimming took off 1 base at V and 0 bases at J, with 13 bases between the two ends. The CDR3 region is CSVEVVRAPSYEQYF. The CDR3 coding sequence is TGCAGCGTTGAAGTCGTCAGGGCTCCCTCCTACGAGCAGTACTTC.

The chain is built from TRBV19 and TRBJ2-3; 9 bases fit TRBD2. The CDR3 runs to 15 residues. The V segment lost 3 bases and the J segment 3 bases; nucleotides outside the gene matches: 4. CDR1 is LNHDA and CDR2 is SQIVND in the germline V gene (reference sequence). The CDR3 loop reads CASSIWREGTDTQYF. In DNA form, the CDR3 reads TGTGCCAGTAGTATCTGGCGGGAGGGTACAGATACGCAGTATTTT. Looking up the rest from reference TRBV19 and TRBJ2-3 gives the full variable domain: DGGITQSPKYLFRKEGQNVTLSCEQNLNHDAMYWYRQDPGQGLRLIYYSQIVNDFQKGDIAEGYSVSREKKESFPLTVTSAQKNPTAFYLCASSIWREGTDTQYFGPGTRLTVL.

The V and J genes are TRBV28 and TRBJ2-3; the match to TRBD1 covers 9 bases. CDR3 length: 16 residues. J gave up 2 bases and V 7 bases, and 10 bases lay outside the gene matches. Germline loops: CDR1 MDHEN, CDR2 SYDVKM. CDR3 nucleotide sequence: TGTGCCAGCACCGATAACAGGGGGCGCGTCACAGATACGCAGTATTTT. Translation gives CASTDNRGRVTDTQYF.

This clone is categorized as medium-sized. The chain couples TRBV30 to TRBJ1-1; maybe TRBD1 (6 bases). The CDR3 is 15 residues long. Germline CDR1 is GTSNPN and CDR2 is SVGIG (reference sequence). V was clipped by 4 bases and J by 5 bases, with 20 bases between them. CDR3 nucleotide sequence: TGTGCCTGGATCTACCCCCTCAGGGGATTAACTGAAGCTTTCTTT. Protein sequence: CAWIYPLRGLTEAFF.

The V and J genes are TRBV5-1 and TRBJ2-4, with TRBD2 matching 9 bases. CDR1 is SGHRS, CDR2 YFSETQ, per germline. The CDR3 is 16 residues long. V shed 4 bases, J shed 4 bases, and the junction held 9 bases outside the gene matches. This chain's CDR3 is CASSRTLAGRKNIQYF. Written as DNA, the CDR3 is TGCGCCAGCAGCCGCACCCTAGCGGGGAGGAAAAACATTCAGTACTTC.

This rearrangement joins TRBV5-1 to TRBJ1-1; tentative D call: TRBD1 (5 bases). The V and J ends lost 4 bases and 3 bases respectively, with 10 bases between them. The CDR3 extends over 13 amino acids. Germline V gene lookup returns CDR1 SGHRS and CDR2 YFSETQ. The CDR3 region has the DNA TGCGCCAGCAGCGAGGGACTTTACACTGAAGCTTTCTTT. This encodes CASSEGLYTEAFF. The full variable domain, with the rest looked up from reference TRBV5-1 and TRBJ1-1, is KAGVTQTPRYLIKTRGQQVTLSCSPISGHRSVSWYQQTPGQGLQFLFEYFSETQRNKGNFPGRFSGRQFSNSRSEMNVSTLELGDSALYLCASSEGLYTEAFFGQGTRLTVV.